The T cell receptor (beta chain) under discussion was sequenced for a study of T cells in Graves' hyperthyroidism and ophthalmopathy. There are a few counts of this clonotype. Its target is not known. Findings and limits, study-wide: The model predicted ophthalmopathy a median approximately seven months before onset.

Disease lasting under 3 months, a NOSPECS grade of at least 4, and a Clinical Activity Score of at least 3 were features of the ophthalmopathy patients. About 10 ml fresh peripheral blood yielded the PBMCs. RNA transcripts served as the template for amplifying TCR beta CDR3 regions. An initial round of RT-PCR targeting the TCR CDR3 relied on the HTBI primer set. One entry per CDR3 protein results from TCRdb running MiXCR on the multiplex PCR reads. The sample has around 240,000 distinct CDR3 sequences; roughly 15% are singletons. The CDR3 is made up of 14 amino acids. Trimming removed 2 bases from V and 11 bases from J; junction bases left unmatched: 10.

What was sequenced was blood. The chain is built from TRBV12-3 or TRBV12-4 and TRBJ1-1, with 8 bases matching TRBD1. The sequence derives from a woman between 18 and 29 years old with Graves' ophthalmopathy. The chain's CDR3 is CASSLRAGGAGAFF. Here the CDR3 DNA reads TGTGCCAGCAGTTTAAGGGCAGGGGGCGCGGGGGCTTTCTTT.